This T cell receptor (beta chain) was found in a study of cytomegalovirus exposure and HLA in healthy donors. Per the germline V gene, CDR1 is MNHNY and CDR2 is SVGAGI (reference sequence). The V end lost 6 bases, the J end lost 2 bases, and 10 bases lay between the germline ends. The CDR3 extends over 13 amino acids. The primer mix had 60 Vbeta and 13 Jbeta primers. The assay was immunoSEQ multiplex PCR, and TCRdb's table has in-frame clones only and misses some. The sample carries under 200,000 clones, approximately 77% recorded once. The sequencing sample was made of PBMCs. This chain connects TRBV6-6 to TRBJ2-5; D might be TRBD1 (6 bases). The TCR was taken from a male donor in good health and CMV-seropositive. The CDR3 sequence is CASSTGQQETQYF. The CDR3 DNA follows: TGTGCCAGCAGCACAGGACAGCAAGAGACCCAGTACTTC.